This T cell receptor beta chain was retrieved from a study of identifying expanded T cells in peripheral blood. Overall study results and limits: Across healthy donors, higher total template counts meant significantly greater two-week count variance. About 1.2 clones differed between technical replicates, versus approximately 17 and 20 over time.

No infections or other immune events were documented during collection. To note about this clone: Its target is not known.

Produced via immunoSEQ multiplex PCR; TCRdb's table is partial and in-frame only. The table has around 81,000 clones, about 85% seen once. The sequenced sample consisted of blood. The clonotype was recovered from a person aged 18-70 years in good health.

The CDR3 DNA reads as TGTGCCAGCAGTGAACAGGGCTACGAGCAGTACTTC. Protein: CASSEQGYEQYF. V and J are TRBV6-1 and TRBJ2-7; D may be TRBD1 (5 bases). V lost 2 bases and J lost 3, with 5 bases in between. In germline, CDR1 is MNHNS, CDR2 SASEGT. This CDR3 has 12 residues.